These 15 T cell receptor beta chains share one sample of origin, sequenced in a study of regulatory T cells in long-lasting Graves disease (dated by TCRdb to about 2021). The library came from multiplex PCR. The sequencer listed for this sample is Illumina HiSeq 4000. TCR beta libraries were built with iRepertoire HTBI primers and Arm-PCR amplification of CDR3 regions. The public reads were reprocessed in TCRdb via fastp at Q25 and MiXCR, keeping in-frame beta chains. For every CDR3 protein sequence, its rows merge into one entry that carries the most common genes and DNA. This sample comprises around 250,000 distinct CDR3 sequences, approximately 20% of them detected only once. Approximately 20% of the sample lies in the top ten. The sample's time point label, in plain terms: newly diagnosed GD, antithyroid drugs for less than 3 months. RNA was extracted from PBMCs in TRIzol for both TCR sequencing and RNA sequencing.

The sample in question was peripheral blood mononuclear cells (PBMCs), obtained at new diagnosis, from a patient treated with antithyroid drugs. Every receptor here comes from a female donor with Graves disease.

This clonotype was found a few times. A much larger clone lies one base from this, so it may be a read error. This chain joins TRBV9 and TRBJ2-7, with a possible D match to TRBD1 (5 bases). CDR1 is SGDLS, CDR2 YYNGEE, per germline. CDR3 size: 14 residues. The CDR3 DNA reads TGTGCCAGCAGCCCGATGCCAGGGTCCTTCGAGCAGTACTTC. Its protein is CASSPMPGSFEQYF.

This clonotype was observed many times. This sequence joins TRBV6-2 or TRBV6-3 and TRBJ2-3, with 11 bases fitting TRBD2. Germline CDR1 reads MNHEY; CDR2 reads SVGEGT. The J segment lost 4 bases and the V segment lost 3 bases, leaving 3 bases of the junction unmatched. The CDR3 extends over 15 amino acids. This CDR3 reads CASSYLAGGSDTQYF. CDR3 DNA sequence: TGTGCCAGCAGTTATCTAGCGGGAGGCTCAGATACGCAGTATTTT.

The count of this clonotype is one. A clone one base away is much larger, so this may be a read error. The V gene is TRBV24-1, the J gene TRBJ2-3; 10 bases line up with TRBD2. The CDR3 covers 14 residues. V was pared by 7 bases and J by 5 bases, with 5 bases of the junction left unmatched. Germline V lookup: CDR1 KGHDR, CDR2 SFDVKD. In DNA form, the CDR3 reads TGTGCCACCAGCGATACTAGCGGGGAAGATACGCAGTATTTT. Translated: CATSDTSGEDTQYF.

Many counts were recorded for this clonotype. The rearrangement uses TRBV2 and TRBJ2-7; 10 bases agree with TRBD2. J was trimmed by 4 bases and V by 6 bases; bases with no gene match: 9. In germline, CDR1 is SNHLY, CDR2 FYNNEI. CDR3 size: 15 residues. The CDR3 region is CASSVASGRAYEQYF. The DNA of the CDR3 is TGTGCCAGCAGCGTAGCCAGCGGGAGGGCTTACGAGCAGTACTTC.

This clonotype has ten or more counts. The chain carries TRBV20-1 and TRBJ1-2; D gene ambiguous. Trimming pared 5 bases from V and 8 bases from J, leaving 24 bases between. This CDR3 has 15 residues. From germline, CDR1 is DFQATT and CDR2 SNEGSKA (reference sequence). The CDR3: CSAPEDGRELGGYTF. DNA of the CDR3: TGCAGTGCTCCTGAAGACGGCCGAGAATTAGGAGGCTACACCTTC.

This clonotype was seen at least ten times. V gene TRBV12-3 or TRBV12-4 combines with J gene TRBJ1-2; maybe TRBD1 (6 bases). V was shortened by 6 bases and J by 7 bases, with 15 bases between the two germline ends. The CDR3 is made up of 13 amino acids. The CDR3 DNA is TGTGCCAGCAGCAACAGGGAATCGGGTGGCTACACCTTC. Its protein product is CASSNRESGGYTF.

Note on this clonotype: The junction departs from the called germline gene at one end, perhaps through a read error. V and J are TRBV7-2 and TRBJ2-2; the match to TRBD2 covers 13 bases. The CDR3 consists of 21 residues. Germline-derived CDR1 and CDR2 are SGHTA and FQGNSA. The CDR3 DNA follows: TGTGCCAGCAGTTCTGGTTCGAGGGGACTAGCGGGACCCCGGAACGCCGGGGAGCTGTTTTTT. Amino acids: CASSSGSRGLAGPRNAGELFF.

Details on this clonotype: A much larger clonotype is one base distant, so this may be a read error. This CDR3 is CSARGTSGEQFF. As DNA, the CDR3 is TGCAGTGCCCGGGGGACTAGCGGTGAGCAGTTCTTC. V gene TRBV20-1 combines with J gene TRBJ2-1, with 11 bases that match TRBD2. Losses at the gene ends were 6 bases for V and 9 bases for J; bases not matched to a gene: 4. This CDR3 has 12 residues. Per germline, CDR1 DFQATT and CDR2 SNEGSKA (reference sequence).

This clonotype was seen ten or more times. The chain has TRBV6-2 or TRBV6-3 and TRBJ2-7, with 10 bases fitting TRBD2. V was clipped by 5 bases and J by 0 bases; unmatched bases: 4. This CDR3 contains 15 residues. Germline assignment: CDR1 MNHEY and CDR2 SVGEGT. The CDR3 reads CASSPSSGGSYEQYF. The DNA for the CDR3 is TGTGCCAGCAGTCCGTCTAGCGGGGGCTCCTACGAGCAGTACTTC.

This clonotype has ten or more counts. The V gene is TRBV18, the J gene TRBJ1-1; TRBD1 matches 9 bases. V was pared by 6 bases and J by 5 bases, with 13 bases of the junction left unmatched. CDR3 length equals 16 residues. CDR1 and CDR2 from the germline V gene are KGHSH and LQKENI. The CDR3 region is CASSPGTGFLETEAFF. CDR3 nucleotides: TGTGCCAGCTCCCCCGGGACAGGGTTTTTAGAGACTGAAGCTTTCTTT.

This clonotype was counted at least ten times. The chain employs TRBV2 and TRBJ1-2, with unresolved D. Germline-derived CDR1 and CDR2 are SNHLY and FYNNEI. The CDR3 is made up of 14 amino acids. Trimming took 6 bases from V and 6 from J, leaving 17 bases between them. This CDR3 reads CASSLREGWDGYTF. DNA for the CDR3: TGTGCCAGCAGCCTAAGGGAAGGGTGGGATGGCTACACCTTC.

This clonotype was detected ten times or more. This sequence joins TRBV3-1 and TRBJ2-3; 7 positions match TRBD2. CDR3 length: 14 amino acids. With V trimmed by 1 base and J by 14 bases, 12 bases remained unmatched. CDR1 and CDR2 (germline): LGHDT, YNNKEL (reference sequence). CDR3 sequence (DNA): TGTGCCAGCAGCCAAGTCATTGGACTAGATCGTCTGTATTTT. It encodes CASSQVIGLDRLYF.

This clonotype was seen at least ten times. The J gene is TRBJ1-1, the V gene TRBV30, with a tentative D call TRBD1 (6 bases). This CDR3 has 14 amino acids. Trimming took 0 bases from V and 3 from J, leaving 11 bases between them. CDR1 is GTSNPN and CDR2 is SVGIG in the germline V gene (reference sequence). CDR3 protein: CAWSVRGADTEAFF. The CDR3 DNA reads TGTGCCTGGAGTGTAAGGGGGGCGGACACTGAAGCTTTCTTT.

This clonotype was seen many times. The gene calls are TRBV10-3 and TRBJ1-1; 7 nucleotides match TRBD1. V trimming: 7 bases; J trimming: 9 bases; junction bases outside the gene matches: 8. Per germline, CDR1 ENHRY and CDR2 SYGVKD. This CDR3 is 12 amino acids long. The CDR3 DNA sequence: TGTGCCATCATCCCCGAGGGGGCACAAGCTTTCTTT. Residues: CAIIPEGAQAFF.

Details on this clonotype: A much larger clonotype is one base distant, so this may be a read error. The CDR3, as DNA: TGTGCCAGTAGTAACGAAGCGGGACCCTACGAGCAGCACTTC. It specifies CASSNEAGPYEQHF. The chain links TRBV19 to TRBJ2-7, with 7 positions matching TRBD2. The CDR3 has 14 amino acids. Looked up from germline, CDR1 is LNHDA and CDR2 is SQIVND (reference sequence).